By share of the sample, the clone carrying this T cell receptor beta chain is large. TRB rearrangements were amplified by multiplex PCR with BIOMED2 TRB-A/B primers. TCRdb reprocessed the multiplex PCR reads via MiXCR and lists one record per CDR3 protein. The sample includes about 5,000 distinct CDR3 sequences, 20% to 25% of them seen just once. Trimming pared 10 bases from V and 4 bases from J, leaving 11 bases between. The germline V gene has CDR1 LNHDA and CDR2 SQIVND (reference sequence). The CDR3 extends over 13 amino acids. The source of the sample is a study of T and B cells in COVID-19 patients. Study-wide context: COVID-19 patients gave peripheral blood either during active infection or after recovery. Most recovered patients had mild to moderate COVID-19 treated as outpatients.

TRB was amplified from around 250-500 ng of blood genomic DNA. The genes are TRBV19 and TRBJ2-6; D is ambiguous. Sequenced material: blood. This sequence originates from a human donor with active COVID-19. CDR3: CATSSSGANVLTF. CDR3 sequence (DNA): TGTGCCACCTCTTCGTCCGGGGCCAACGTCCTGACTTTC. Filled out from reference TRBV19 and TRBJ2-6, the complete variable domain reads DGGITQSPKYLFRKEGQNVTLSCEQNLNHDAMYWYRQDPGQGLRLIYYSQIVNDFQKGDIAEGYSVSREKKESFPLTVTSAQKNPTAFYLCATSSSGANVLTFGAGSRLTVL.